This passage covers 3 T cell receptor beta chains from one sample sequenced in a study of T cells in Graves' hyperthyroidism and ophthalmopathy. The source material, RNA transcripts, was used to amplify TCR beta CDR3 regions. An initial round of RT-PCR targeting the TCR CDR3 relied on the HTBI primer set. A single record per CDR3 protein comes from TCRdb applying MiXCR to the multiplex PCR reads. The data show around 380,000 distinct CDR3 sequences, roughly 14% seen once. Sequencing was carried out using blood. These receptors were collected from a man under 40 with Graves' hyperthyroidism that later progressed to Graves' ophthalmopathy.

The J gene is TRBJ2-7, the V gene TRBV14; D may correspond to TRBD1 or TRBD2 (5 bases each). Germline CDR1 is SGHDN and CDR2 is FVKESK. Trimming cost V 2 bases and J 5 bases, with 13 bases left between them. The CDR3 spans 14 residues. The CDR3 spells CASSQLGRGDEQYF. The CDR3 DNA reads as TGTGCCAGCAGCCAATTGGGCCGAGGGGACGAGCAGTACTTC.

This chain joins TRBV7-9 and TRBJ2-7, with 9 bases fitting TRBD1. Germline-derived CDR1 and CDR2 are SEHNR and FQNEAQ (reference sequence). The CDR3 extends over 14 amino acids. The V gene end was trimmed by 4 bases and the J gene end by 5 bases; junction bases not matched to a gene: 6. The CDR3 region is CASSSGQGKDEQYF. As DNA, the CDR3 is TGTGCCAGCAGCTCCGGACAGGGGAAGGACGAGCAGTACTTC. Full variable domain (rest looked up from reference TRBV7-9 and TRBJ2-7): DTGVSQNPRHKITKRGQNVTFRCDPISEHNRLYWYRQTLGQGPEFLTYFQNEAQLEKSRLLSDRFSAERPKGSFSTLEIQRTEQGDSAMYLCASSSGQGKDEQYFGPGTRLTVT.

The sample holds many counts of this clonotype. This sequence joins TRBV28 and TRBJ1-1; D gene uncertain. V gave up 10 bases and J gave up 1 base, with 7 bases separating them. This CDR3 region has 11 residues. CDR1 and CDR2 from the germline V gene are MDHEN and SYDVKM. The DNA of the CDR3 is TGTGCCACAATCCGGAACACTGAAGCTTTCTTT. This translates into CATIRNTEAFF.